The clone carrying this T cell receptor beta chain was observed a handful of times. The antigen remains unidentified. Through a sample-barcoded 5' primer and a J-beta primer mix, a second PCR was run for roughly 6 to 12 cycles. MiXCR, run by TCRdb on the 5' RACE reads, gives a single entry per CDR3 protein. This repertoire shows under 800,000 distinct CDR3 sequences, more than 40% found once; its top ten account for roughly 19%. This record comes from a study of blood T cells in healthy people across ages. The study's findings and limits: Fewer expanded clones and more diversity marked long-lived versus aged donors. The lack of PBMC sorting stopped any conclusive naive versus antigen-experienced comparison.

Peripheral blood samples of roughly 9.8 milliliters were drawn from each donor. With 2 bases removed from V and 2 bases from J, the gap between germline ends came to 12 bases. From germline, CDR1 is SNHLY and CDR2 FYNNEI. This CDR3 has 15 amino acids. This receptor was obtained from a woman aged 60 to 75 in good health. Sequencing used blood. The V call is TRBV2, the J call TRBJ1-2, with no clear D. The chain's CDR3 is CASSERLGLNYGYTF. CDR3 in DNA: TGTGCCAGCAGTGAAAGGCTGGGCTTGAACTATGGCTACACCTTC.